This T cell receptor beta chain was sequenced in a study of cytomegalovirus exposure and HLA in healthy donors (dated by TCRdb to 2016 to 2017). Study-level background: In an earlier analysis of approximately 640 of the donors, approximately 260 Gb of sequence data and some 120 million unique TCR beta sequences from some 170 million T cells were reported. About 300 gigabases of sequencing data and some 85 million unique TCR sequences were included in an early release covering several hundred HLA-typed donors. Among the approximately 400 genotyped donors, roughly 80% belonged to the genetic ancestry cluster associated with self-reported Caucasian donors. The study aimed to test whether cataloging public T cell receptors could reveal signatures of past pathogen exposure. The study profiled the T cell repertoires of about 720 subjects by immunosequencing and related them to cytomegalovirus serostatus. Along with the approximately 650-subject first cohort, a separate validation cohort of about 110 different subjects was used. High-throughput TCR immunosequencing, statistical association of individual TCRs with disease status, and machine learning were combined to predict cytomegalovirus infection status. In a later analysis, previously published TCR beta repertoires from several hundred donors were re-analyzed and high-resolution HLA genotyping was added so that TCR occurrence patterns could be studied. Rather than using new phenotypic data, the later analysis identified candidate immune exposures from TCR beta sequences and from how often those sequences occurred across donors. To decide whether each TCR beta V gene segment behaved as functional or pseudogenic, an earlier analysis of several hundred of the donors relied on high-throughput TCR beta sequencing. Donor age, sex, ethnicity and CMV serostatus were compiled alongside the repertoire data. A later genetic analysis took genome-wide SNP genotypes for about three fifths of the roughly 700 donors and used that subset as a discovery cohort. All discovery cohort repertoires had been generated on a single sequencing platform. Class I and class II HLA loci were covered by the typing at four-digit resolution. Typing coverage differed by locus: A, B, C, DRB1 and DQB1 were typed in roughly 620-640 donors, DQA1 in about 500, DPA1 in some 600, and DPB1 in roughly 470. Roughly 5 DR-DQ haplotypes were handled as single units for association and clustering, since linkage in the cohort was strong. On average, over 200,000 unique TCR beta nucleotide sequences were sequenced per donor among roughly 430 genotyped donors of the cohort, with approximately 18% of those sequences being non-productive.

Libraries were prepared through the immunoSEQ multiplex PCR assay. For the multiplex PCR, a mixture combining 60 forward primers for TCR Vbeta segments and 13 reverse primers for TCR Jbeta segments was used. The CDR3 region of rearranged TCR beta genes was amplified from genomic DNA with a multiplex PCR assay. The Illumina HiSeq System was used to sequence the amplified TCR beta libraries as 87-base-pair reads. In the source study's methods: A later analysis counted about 76 million unique TCR beta chains across the 670 or so repertoires, and about 10 million of these chains were shared by at least two donors. Raw reads were error-corrected and collapsed into unique sequences with a nearest-neighbor algorithm that merged closely related sequences to remove PCR and sequencing errors. CDR3 sequences were aligned to IMGT reference sequences to assign V, D and J gene segments. For a sequence to be retained, a match of at least six nucleotides was required to both a V gene segment and a J gene segment. A rearrangement counted as productive if the CDR3 had no stop codons and remained in frame with V and J, and every other rearrangement counted as non-productive. Following IMGT convention, CDR3 was defined as the stretch from the second conserved V-encoded cysteine to the conserved J-encoded phenylalanine. In an earlier analysis of 587 of the donors, sequences lacking an unambiguous match to a single V gene segment were excluded. An earlier analysis of 550 to 650 of the donors classified V segments as functional when productive rearrangements were above 56.7% and as segregating when the standard deviation between donors was above 5%. A statistical classification framework was developed to diagnose cytomegalovirus status using the catalog of TCR beta chain sequences. In a later analysis, TCR nucleotide sequences were compared against IMGT/GENE-DB human TR gene sequences so that V and J genes could be assigned. A later analysis assigned CDR3 sequences and most-parsimonious VDJ recombination scenarios with the TCRdist pipeline. A later analysis defined each TCR beta chain by its CDR3 amino acid sequence plus V-gene family, and excluded reads lacking a unique V-gene family. To address suspected cross-contamination and a sequencing artifact, a later analysis removed 592 highly shared, low-generation-probability nucleotide sequences. In a later analysis, a clonal expansion index was calculated for each public chain from normalized within-repertoire ranks of inferred template counts. Generation probabilities in a later analysis came from a VDJ recombination model fitted to out-of-frame rearrangements, and those results were checked against IGoR. A later analysis scored TCR-TCR, TCR-HLA and TCR-CMV co-occurrence with hypergeometric tests, applying a repertoire-size bias correction to TCR pairs. To estimate false discovery rates, a later analysis permuted the HLA or CMV assignments 20 times. In a later analysis, co-occurring TCRs were grouped with DBSCAN, and TCRdist sequence similarity was added when clustering was performed within HLA-allele-positive subsets. Repertoires with fewer than 30,000 or more than 120,000 public chains, plus five repertoires with anomalous nucleotide sharing, were excluded from co-occurrence clustering. TCRdb provides this immuneACCESS table in a form limited to in-frame rearrangements. Some clones are lacking; in checked studies, under half of them reflect an unresolved V gene, and why the rest are absent is not known. The DNA was the basis for D and trimming; V, J and clone size are from that table. This sample holds approximately 140,000 clones; approximately 88% were observed only once. Around 0.51% of the sample is held by the ten biggest clonotypes.

In total, just over 650 healthy bone marrow donors made up the cohort. At the time of sampling, all cohort members were nominally healthy, though unrecorded immune exposures were likely present. The donor was CMV seronegative and was included in the group of a few hundred seronegative cohort members. A peripheral blood sample was provided by each donor, and peripheral blood mononuclear cells were used for TCR beta sequencing. The Qiagen DNeasy Blood Extraction Kit was used to extract genomic DNA from the blood cell samples. Notes on this clone: Its cognate antigen has yet to be identified. The record has no base qualities; no much larger clone is one base away.

Study-wide conclusions, independent of this receptor: A cluster of highly shared sequence variants was judged likely to represent a technical artifact of the sequencing pipeline. Only TCR beta chains were sequenced in this cohort, and the absence of alpha or paired-chain data limited detectable features. The 87-base-pair reads could not distinguish some IMGT-functional V segments, including TRBV6-2 and TRBV6-3, so those segments were excluded. It was suggested by the authors that the approach could potentially be generalized to other disease states and immunological phenotypes. According to a later analysis, parvovirus B19, influenza, CMV and Epstein-Barr virus appeared linked to several top co-occurrence clusters. Three of the identified cytomegalovirus-associated TCR beta chains were confirmed in vitro to be specific for cytomegalovirus antigens. For the cohort, immune exposure information was limited to CMV serostatus. Strong co-occurrence of HLA alleles, especially DR and DQ, made assigning TCR associations to individual alleles difficult. Compared with the 666-donor mean, donors in an Asian-associated ancestry cluster had fewer N-insertions in productive TCRs, according to a later genetic analysis. A later analysis found that TCR association rates varied across HLA loci, with DRB1 alleles showing the most associated TCRs and HLA-C alleles the fewest. Most TCR sequences were seen in very few donors, while some public TCRs were found in many individuals. A later genetic analysis associated a missense DCLRE1C variant with V-gene and J-gene trimming of TCR beta chains, and an independent cohort replicated the association. In a later analysis, around 15,000 TCR beta sequences were associated with specific HLA alleles at a false discovery rate of 0.05. Most CMV-associated TCR beta chains appeared to be HLA-restricted in a later analysis, and the HLA associations seemed to be driven largely by CMV exposure. In both the original and validation cohorts, the classifier was reported to diagnose cytomegalovirus status with high specificity and sensitivity. An earlier analysis of around 600 of the donors showed that most TCR beta V segments appeared in productive rearrangements either about 87% or about 30% of the time, which broadly matched IMGT annotations. The study gave a list of about 150 TCR beta chains associated with cytomegalovirus. HLA typing was unavailable for some donors at each locus, so association tests used only the typed subset. In a later analysis, HLA-associated TCR beta chains were found to be more clonally expanded and to have lower generation probabilities than equally common non-associated chains. Linkage disequilibrium might explain the correlated functional status among segregating V segments, but an unknown experimental factor could not be ruled out. Approximately 18 rarely observed V segments, including chromosome 9 orphons, were excluded from the earlier analysis of several hundred of the donors because counts were too low. Sequencing depth was assumed to be roughly uniform across donors in the presence/absence analyses, though that assumption may not hold. A further reported finding was that TCR beta sequences accurately predicted the HLA-A and HLA-B alleles for most subjects in the first cohort.

CDR1 and CDR2 are drawn from the germline V gene: SGHTA, FQGNSA. Trimming takes 3 bases from V and 0 bases from J, and the germline ends sit 12 bases apart. Reading from cysteine to phenylalanine, the CDR3 counts 16 amino acids. The entry retains the CDR3 DNA only, 48 bases that are in frame from base 1. This TCR was recovered from a woman between 40 and 55 years old in good health and CMV-seronegative. The sample consisted of PBMCs. Here the chain combines TRBV7-2 and TRBJ1-3; the best D guess is TRBD1, with 5 bases matching. The DNA reads TGTGCCAGCAGCTTTCCCAGGGTCAGCTCTGGAAACACCATATATTTT. The encoded protein is CASSFPRVSSGNTIYF.